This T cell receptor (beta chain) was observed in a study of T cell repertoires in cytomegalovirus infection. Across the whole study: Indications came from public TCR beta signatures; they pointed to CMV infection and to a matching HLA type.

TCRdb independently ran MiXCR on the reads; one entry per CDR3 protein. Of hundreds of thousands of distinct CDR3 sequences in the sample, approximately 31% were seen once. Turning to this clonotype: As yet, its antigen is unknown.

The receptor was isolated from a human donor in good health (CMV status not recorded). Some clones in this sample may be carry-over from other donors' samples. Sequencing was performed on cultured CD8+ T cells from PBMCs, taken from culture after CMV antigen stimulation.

CDR3 nucleotide sequence: TGTGCCAGCAGCACCCGGGACAGGGAACCTAGTGGGGCCAACGTCCTGACTTTC. Residues: CASSTRDREPSGANVLTF. The V call is TRBV11-2, the J call TRBJ2-6; TRBD1 aligns across 9 bases. CDR3 length: 18 amino acids. V lost 5 bases, J lost 3 bases, and 11 bases stayed unmatched. Germline-derived CDR1 and CDR2 are SGHAT and FQNNGV.